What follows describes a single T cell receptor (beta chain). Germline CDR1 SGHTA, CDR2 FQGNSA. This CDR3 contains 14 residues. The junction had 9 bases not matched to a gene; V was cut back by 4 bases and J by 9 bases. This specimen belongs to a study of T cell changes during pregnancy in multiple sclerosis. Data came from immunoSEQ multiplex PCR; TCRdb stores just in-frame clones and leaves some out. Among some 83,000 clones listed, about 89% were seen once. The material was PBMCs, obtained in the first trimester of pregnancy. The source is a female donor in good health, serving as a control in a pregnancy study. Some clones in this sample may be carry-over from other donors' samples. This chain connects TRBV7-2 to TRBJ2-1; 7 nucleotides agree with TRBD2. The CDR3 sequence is CASSSKISGTEQFF. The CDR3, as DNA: TGTGCCAGCAGCTCTAAGATCAGCGGGACTGAGCAGTTCTTC.